This passage covers 29 T cell receptor beta chains from one sample sequenced in a study of monozygotic twins with cystic fibrosis. Assay used: immunoSEQ multiplex PCR; TCRdb lists only in-frame clones, some missing. The profile shows about 24,000 clones, approximately 90% of them singletons. The sequencing sample was made of blood. These receptors came from a girl between 2 and 10 years old with cystic fibrosis.

The rearrangement links TRBV7-2 to TRBJ2-3; D ambiguous. Germline loops: CDR1 SGHTA, CDR2 FQGNSA. The CDR3 spans 12 residues. Trimming took off 2 bases at V and 2 bases at J, with 2 bases between the two ends. CDR3 protein: CASSLLTDTQYF. The CDR3, as DNA: TGTGCCAGCAGCTTACTCACAGATACGCAGTATTTT.

This chain joins TRBV5-5 and TRBJ1-2; 7 nucleotides match TRBD1. The junction had 17 bases not matched to a gene; V was cut back by 3 bases and J by 0 bases. The CDR3 is made up of 19 amino acids. Germline CDR1 is SGHKS and CDR2 is YYEKEE (reference sequence). Written as DNA, the CDR3 is TGTGCCAGCAGCTCCGAGAGACAGGGTGGTCTTTCTACTAACTATGGCTACACCTTC. Translation gives CASSSERQGGLSTNYGYTF.

The rearrangement joins TRBV5-5 to TRBJ1-1; D is uncertain. The CDR3 is made up of 13 amino acids. V lost 0 bases and J 5 bases, leaving 8 bases between the germline ends. The germline V gene encodes CDR1 SGHKS and CDR2 YYEKEE (reference sequence). CDR3 sequence: CASSLERDTEAFF. The CDR3, as DNA: TGTGCCAGCAGCTTGGAACGGGATACTGAAGCTTTCTTT.

The rearrangement uses TRBV21-1 and TRBJ1-5; TRBD1, the D gene given by the table, was not confirmed from the DNA. TRBV21-1 is a pseudogene. The CDR3 extends over 17 amino acids. As DNA, the CDR3 is TGTGCCAGCAGCAATCCTATGAACCGGGACACGGATCAGCCCCAGCATTTT. Translated, it gives CASSNPMNRDTDQPQHF.

The chain recombines TRBV5-4 with TRBJ2-7; 9 bases line up with TRBD1. Trimming removed 6 bases from V and 2 bases from J; junction bases left unmatched: 18. Germline lookup yields CDR1 SGHNT and CDR2 YYREEE (reference sequence). The CDR3 consists of 18 residues. The CDR3 loop reads CASTPRGDREALPYEQYF. Written as DNA, the CDR3 is TGTGCCAGCACCCCCCGGGGGGACAGGGAGGCCCTCCCCTACGAGCAGTACTTC.

This chain links TRBV6-6 with TRBJ2-7; 7 bases are a match to TRBD2. This CDR3 is 16 amino acids long. J lost 1 base, V lost 6 bases, and 12 bases had no gene match. The germline CDR1 and CDR2 sequences are MNHNY and SVGAGI (reference sequence). In DNA form, the CDR3 reads TGTGCCAGCAGAGAGGGCCATGCTAGCGGTTCCTACGAGCAGTACTTC. This sequence encodes CASREGHASGSYEQYF.

This chain connects TRBV2 to TRBJ2-7; 13 nucleotides line up with TRBD2. The junction had 7 bases not matched to a gene; V was cut back by 10 bases and J by 1 base. This CDR3 region has 15 residues. Germline loops: CDR1 SNHLY, CDR2 FYNNEI. The chain's CDR3 is CATLTSGGPSYEQYF. The CDR3 coding sequence is TGTGCCACCTTGACTAGCGGGGGGCCTTCCTACGAGCAGTACTTC.

The chain joins TRBV5-8 to TRBJ2-7, with D possibly matching TRBD1 (6 bases). Germline-derived CDR1 and CDR2 are SGHTS and YDEGEE. This CDR3 has 14 amino acids. V lost 2 bases and J lost 1, with 10 bases in between. DNA of the CDR3: TGTGCCAGCAGCTTACAGGGAAGTTCCTACGAGCAGTACTTC. Its translation is CASSLQGSSYEQYF.

The V call is TRBV9, the J call TRBJ1-2; TRBD1 aligns across 8 bases. The CDR3 extends over 14 amino acids. With V trimmed by 3 bases and J by 3 bases, 4 bases remained unmatched. Germline CDR1 SGDLS, CDR2 YYNGEE. CDR3 nucleotide sequence: TGTGCCAGCAGCGCCGACAGGGGCTACTATGGCTACACCTTC. This encodes CASSADRGYYGYTF.

The chain carries TRBV12-5 and TRBJ1-1; 8 bases fit TRBD1. This CDR3 has 14 residues. The trim removed 0 bases at V and 5 bases at J, leaving 2 bases unmatched. Germline loops: CDR1 LGHNT, CDR2 FRNRAP. The CDR3 spells CASGLVRDRTEAFF. CDR3 sequence (DNA): TGTGCTAGTGGTTTGGTCCGGGACAGGACTGAAGCTTTCTTT.

This clone was counted once. This sequence joins TRBV19 and TRBJ1-1, with D perhaps matching TRBD1 (6 bases). CDR1 LNHDA and CDR2 SQIVND come from the germline V gene (reference sequence). V was cut by 7 bases and J by 0 bases, with 12 bases left in between. This CDR3 has 14 amino acids. CDR3 coding DNA: TGTGCCAGTAAAAGGGACAATATGAACACTGAAGCTTTCTTT. Translating gives CASKRDNMNTEAFF.

The gene calls are TRBV27 and TRBJ1-2; D is unclear. V lost 6 bases to trimming and J lost 8 bases, with 22 bases between them. Germline-derived CDR1 and CDR2 are MNHEY and SMNVEV (reference sequence). The length of the CDR3 is 15 residues. As DNA, the CDR3 is TGTGCCAGCAGAACCCGAGGACGGAAAACGGAGGGCTACACCTTC. Encoded protein: CASRTRGRKTEGYTF.

The chain links TRBV4-3 to TRBJ1-6, with TRBD1 as a possible D gene (5 bases). This CDR3 is built from 15 residues. Per the germline V gene, CDR1 is LGHNA and CDR2 is YSLEER. V lost 0 bases and J 10 bases, leaving 13 bases between the germline ends. The CDR3 sequence is CASSQEYGGGSPLHF. Written as DNA, the CDR3 is TGCGCCAGCAGCCAAGAATACGGTGGGGGATCACCCCTCCACTTT.

The chain links TRBV18 to TRBJ2-7; TRBD1 agrees at 7 bases. The germline V gene encodes CDR1 KGHSH and CDR2 LQKENI. J gave up 1 base and V 3 bases, and 9 bases lay outside the gene matches. This CDR3 is built from 16 residues. This chain's CDR3 is CASSPPRDSPSYEQYF. In nucleotides, the CDR3 is TGTGCCAGCTCACCGCCTCGGGACAGCCCTTCCTACGAGCAGTACTTC. Full variable domain (rest looked up from reference TRBV18 and TRBJ2-7): NAGVMQNPRHLVRRRGQEARLRCSPMKGHSHVYWYRQLPEEGLKFMVYLQKENIIDESGMPKERFSAEFPKEGPSILRIQQVVRGDSAAYFCASSPPRDSPSYEQYFGPGTRLTVT.

The rearrangement joins TRBV5-4 to TRBJ1-6; D gene unclear. CDR3 size: 15 residues. Germline assignment: CDR1 SGHNT and CDR2 YYREEE (reference sequence). Trimming took 1 base from V and 9 from J, leaving 14 bases between them. As DNA, the CDR3 is TGTGCCAGCAGCTTGTGGACGCAAGACATTTCACCCCTCCACTTT. It yields the protein CASSLWTQDISPLHF.

This chain uses TRBV6-5 with TRBJ1-1; D gene unclear. CDR3 length: 16 amino acids. Trimming took 0 bases from V and 1 from J, leaving 12 bases between them. Germline V gene sequence: CDR1 MNHEY, CDR2 SVGAGI. CDR3: CASSYSSPRPNTEAFF. CDR3 sequence (DNA): TGTGCCAGCAGTTACTCGAGCCCTCGTCCGAACACTGAAGCTTTCTTT.

CDR3 sequence (DNA): TGTGCCAGCAGCCAAGAATGGGGCCCGGGGTGGACAGATACGCAGTATTTT. As protein: CASSQEWGPGWTDTQYF. The chain recombines TRBV14 with TRBJ2-3, with D perhaps TRBD1 or TRBD2 (5 bases each). CDR1 is SGHDN, CDR2 FVKESK, per germline. This CDR3 spans 17 amino acids. V shed 0 bases and J shed 3 bases, with 16 bases lying between them.

The gene calls are TRBV11-3 and TRBJ2-5, with 7 bases that match TRBD1. Trimming at V came to 5 bases and at J to 0 bases, leaving 6 bases not matched to a gene. The CDR3 extends over 15 amino acids. Germline CDR1 SGHNT, CDR2 YENEEA. CDR3: CASSLTDRDQETQYF. CDR3 nucleotide sequence: TGTGCCAGCAGCCTTACCGACAGGGACCAAGAGACCCAGTACTTC.

This chain connects TRBV9 to TRBJ2-7, with D tentatively TRBD2 (7 bases). The V and J ends lost 2 bases and 3 bases respectively, with 15 bases between them. Germline CDR1 is SGDLS and CDR2 is YYNGEE. CDR3 size: 15 residues. The CDR3 spells CASSVGPGGLYEQYF. The CDR3 DNA sequence: TGTGCCAGCAGCGTGGGCCCGGGGGGCCTCTACGAGCAGTACTTC.

This chain joins TRBV29-1 and TRBJ1-1; D remains unclear. Germline CDR1 SQVTM, CDR2 ANQGSEA. Between the trimmed V and J ends, which lost 8 bases and 4 bases, there was a span of 17 bases. The CDR3 covers 13 residues. CDR3 region: CSPTRTGFTEAFF. The CDR3 nucleotides read TGCAGCCCGACCCGCACGGGGTTCACTGAAGCTTTCTTT.

V is TRBV15 and J is TRBJ2-1, with 9 bases that match TRBD2. With 5 bases clipped from V and 4 bases from J, the junction kept 6 bases outside the gene matches. The CDR3 totals 15 residues. Germline V gene sequence: CDR1 LNHNV, CDR2 YYDKDF (reference sequence). In DNA, the CDR3 is TGTGCCACCAGCGGAGCGCTAGCGGGGTACAATGAGCAGTTCTTC. Its translation: CATSGALAGYNEQFF.

This sequence joins TRBV6-5 and TRBJ1-3; a possible D gene is TRBD1 (6 bases). Germline CDR1 MNHEY, CDR2 SVGAGI. V lost 8 bases and J lost 0, with 14 bases in between. This CDR3 contains 15 residues. Here the CDR3 reads CASFGRTDSGNTIYF. The CDR3 DNA sequence: TGTGCCAGCTTCGGTCGGACAGACTCTGGAAACACCATATATTTT.

This chain uses TRBV19 with TRBJ1-1, with 7 bases that match TRBD1. From germline, CDR1 is LNHDA and CDR2 SQIVND (reference sequence). CDR3 length: 15 residues. V trimming: 3 bases; J trimming: 1 base; junction bases outside the gene matches: 5. DNA for the CDR3: TGTGCCAGTAGTATTAGGGGGACAGCGAACACTGAAGCTTTCTTT. It codes for CASSIRGTANTEAFF.

The chain uses TRBV7-9 and TRBJ1-4, with 7 bases fitting TRBD1. CDR1 and CDR2 (germline): SEHNR, FQNEAQ (reference sequence). The CDR3 runs 16 residues. The V and J ends lost 8 bases and 3 bases, in that order; junction bases with no gene match: 12. Here the CDR3 reads CASGPVKTGSNEKLFF. CDR3 in DNA: TGTGCCAGCGGGCCGGTCAAGACAGGGTCTAATGAAAAACTGTTTTTT.

The chain combines TRBV19 with TRBJ1-1, with D possibly being TRBD1 (6 bases). The CDR3 runs to 13 residues. Trimming removed 7 bases at V and 10 bases at J, with 19 bases between. Germline V gives CDR1 LNHDA, CDR2 SQIVND (reference sequence). Written as DNA, the CDR3 is TGTGCCAGTAAGAGGGACCGAGGACAGCTAGCTTTCTTT. As protein: CASKRDRGQLAFF.

J is TRBJ1-4 and V is TRBV6-1; 10 positions agree with TRBD1. The J segment lost 5 bases and the V segment lost 0 bases, leaving 3 bases of the junction unmatched. The CDR3 runs 16 residues. Germline values: CDR1 MNHNS, CDR2 SASEGT. The CDR3 DNA is TGTGCCAGCAGTGAAGCGCCGGGACAGGGGAATGAAAAACTGTTTTTT. Residues: CASSEAPGQGNEKLFF.

The chain couples TRBV27 to TRBJ1-5; 12 bases match TRBD1. CDR3 length: 17 residues. V was pared by 5 bases and J by 7 bases, with 12 bases of the junction left unmatched. Germline assignment: CDR1 MNHEY and CDR2 SMNVEV (reference sequence). This CDR3 is CASSPGTGGFQRQPQHF. In DNA form, the CDR3 reads TGTGCCAGCAGTCCAGGGACAGGGGGCTTTCAGAGGCAGCCCCAGCATTTT.

The CDR3 coding sequence is TGTGCCAGTAGTGCCTACAGGGCAGGGAATCAGCCCCAGCATTTT. As protein: CASSAYRAGNQPQHF. This chain links TRBV19 with TRBJ1-5, with D perhaps matching TRBD1 (6 bases). The V gene's germline CDR1 is LNHDA and CDR2 SQIVND (reference sequence). V lost 5 bases and J lost 4, with 15 bases in between. There are 15 residues in the CDR3.

The chain employs TRBV6-1 and TRBJ2-1; tentatively, D is TRBD1 or TRBD2 (5 bases each). Trimming took off 6 bases at V and 8 bases at J, with 14 bases between the two ends. CDR1 MNHNS and CDR2 SASEGT come from the germline V gene. The CDR3 spans 13 residues. The CDR3 bases are TGTGCCAGCAGGTGGGACGCTAGGGATGAGCAGTTCTTC. Its protein is CASRWDARDEQFF.